This T cell receptor (beta chain) was sequenced for a study of T cell responses to AZD1222 COVID-19 vaccine. The study, taken as a whole, reports: Every sample of the repertoires postdated the peak T cell response. Along spike, vaccine-associated CD4 TCRs were found throughout, with dominance at 160-218 and 743-854. AZD1222 recipients seropositive at baseline numbered only five to seven.

A note on this clone: Its antigen is unidentified.

The CDR3 consists of 14 residues. CDR1 is MDHEN and CDR2 is SYDVKM in the germline V gene. The V and J ends lost 5 bases and 1 base respectively, with 10 bases between them. Assay: immunoSEQ multiplex PCR; the TCRdb copy retains only in-frame clones and omits some. The table records about 200,000 clones, approximately 94% of them present only once. The sequence was obtained from an adult who received the MenACWY meningococcal vaccine as a control. V and J are TRBV28 and TRBJ2-3; D unresolved. The starting material was peripheral blood, obtained 28 days after the second dose of the MenACWY control vaccine. The CDR3 region is CASSVPSGTDTQYF. The DNA for the CDR3 is TGTGCCAGCAGTGTTCCGAGCGGCACAGATACGCAGTATTTT.